This T cell receptor (beta chain) emerged from a study of blood T cell repertoires in COVID-19. Study background: Samples taken during acute and convalescent COVID-19 were collected in the United States, Italy and Spain. Nucleic acid was either cDNA or gDNA, and it came from T cells, B-cell-depleted T cells, or PBMCs.

This CDR3 has 13 residues. V was clipped by 4 bases and J by 7 bases; unmatched bases: 4. Germline V gene sequence: CDR1 SGHKS, CDR2 YYEKEE (reference sequence). Methods used by the authors: How many nucleated cells were present was estimated from reference gene primer amplification. Profiled with immunoSEQ multiplex PCR; TCRdb holds only in-frame clones, not every one. Clonal size and the V and J genes are those of that table, whereas D and trimming came from the DNA. The repertoire holds roughly 160,000 clones, roughly 84% seen once, with roughly 2.9% in the top ten. The sequenced material came from peripheral blood. This chain connects TRBV5-5 to TRBJ1-5, with 8 nucleotides matching TRBD1. The origin of this receptor is a woman aged 55-70 years with acute or convalescent COVID-19. In DNA, the CDR3 is TGTGCCAGCAGCATTGACAGGGGCCAGCCCCAGCATTTT. This translates into CASSIDRGQPQHF.